These 4 T cell receptor beta chains share one sample of origin, sequenced in a study of T cell repertoires in cytomegalovirus infection. TCRdb called the reads again in MiXCR, with one record for every CDR3 protein. The repertoire holds some 900,000 distinct CDR3 sequences, with roughly 33% as singletons. No antigens are known for them. Sequenced material: cultured CD8+ T cells from PBMCs, taken from culture after CMV antigen stimulation. The source is a human donor in good health (CMV status not recorded). Some clones in this sample may be carry-over from other donors' samples.

The V gene is TRBV7-8, the J gene TRBJ1-5; TRBD1 aligns across 10 bases. Unmatched junction bases numbered 7, after V lost 5 bases and J lost 0 bases. Germline-derived CDR1 and CDR2 are SGHVS and FQNEAQ. The length of the CDR3 is 17 residues. The CDR3 sequence is CASSPGDRGYSNQPQHF. DNA of the CDR3: TGTGCCAGCAGCCCCGGGGACAGGGGTTATAGCAATCAGCCCCAGCATTTT. Full variable domain (remainder filled in from reference TRBV7-8 and TRBJ1-5): GAGVSQSPRYKVAKRGQDVALRCDPISGHVSLFWYQQALGQGPEFLTYFQNEAQLDKSGLPSDRFFAERPEGSVSTLKIQRTQQEDSAVYLCASSPGDRGYSNQPQHFGDGTRLSIL.

About this clonotype itself: A junction boundary mismatches the germline segment, possibly from a read error. The chain joins TRBV29-1 to TRBJ2-7; D ambiguous. This CDR3 is built from 12 residues. Germline values: CDR1 SQVTM, CDR2 ANQGSEA. CDR3 in amino acids: CSVEADDYEQYF. The CDR3 DNA follows: TGCAGCGTCGAAGCAGATGACTACGAGCAGTACTTC.

This clonotype showed up just a few times. This chain links TRBV7-2 with TRBJ1-2; D possibly corresponds to TRBD1 (6 bases). Germline V gene sequence: CDR1 SGHTA, CDR2 FQGNSA. The V gene lost 5 bases and the J gene lost 3 bases, with 19 bases spanning the gap. The CDR3 totals 16 residues. CDR3 nucleotides: TGTGCCAGCAGCCCACGGGGGGCAGGGAGGGACTATGGCTACACCTTC. Translation gives CASSPRGAGRDYGYTF.

This sequence joins TRBV19 and TRBJ2-7, with a weak D call TRBD1 (6 bases). With 4 bases removed from V and 5 bases from J, the gap between germline ends came to 15 bases. The CDR3 loop spans 14 amino acids. CDR1 and CDR2 (germline): LNHDA, SQIVND (reference sequence). The CDR3 reads CASSTTGYVNEQYF. CDR3 in DNA: TGTGCCAGTAGTACCACAGGGTACGTCAACGAGCAGTACTTC.